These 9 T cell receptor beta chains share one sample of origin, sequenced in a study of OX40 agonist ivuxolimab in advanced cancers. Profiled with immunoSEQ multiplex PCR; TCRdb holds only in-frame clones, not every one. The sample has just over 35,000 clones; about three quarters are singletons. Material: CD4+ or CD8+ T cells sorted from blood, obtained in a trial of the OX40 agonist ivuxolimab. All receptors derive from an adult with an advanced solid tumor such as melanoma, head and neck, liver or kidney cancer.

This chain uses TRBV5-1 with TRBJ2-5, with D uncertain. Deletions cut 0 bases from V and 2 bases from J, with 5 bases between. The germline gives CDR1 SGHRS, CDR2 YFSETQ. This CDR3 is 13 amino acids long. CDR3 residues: CASSLGRQETQYF. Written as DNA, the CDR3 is TGCGCCAGCAGCTTGGGCAGACAAGAGACCCAGTACTTC.

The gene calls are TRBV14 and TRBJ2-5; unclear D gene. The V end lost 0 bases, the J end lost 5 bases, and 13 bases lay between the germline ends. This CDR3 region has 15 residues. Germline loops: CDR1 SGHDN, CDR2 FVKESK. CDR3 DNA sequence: TGTGCCAGCAGCCAAGATCCAAGGGATTGGGAGACCCAGTACTTC. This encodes CASSQDPRDWETQYF. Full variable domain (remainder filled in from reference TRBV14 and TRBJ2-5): EAGVTQFPSHSVIEKGQTVTLRCDPISGHDNLYWYRRVMGKEIKFLLHFVKESKQDESGMPNNRFLAERTGGTYSTLKVQPAELEDSGVYFCASSQDPRDWETQYFGPGTRLLVL.

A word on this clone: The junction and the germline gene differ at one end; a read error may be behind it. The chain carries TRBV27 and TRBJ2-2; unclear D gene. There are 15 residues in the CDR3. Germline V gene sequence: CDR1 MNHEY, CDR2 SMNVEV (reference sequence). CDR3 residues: CASSLSRSLSGELFF. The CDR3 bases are TGTGCCAGCAGTCTATCCCGATCCCTCTCCGGGGAGCTGTTTTTT.

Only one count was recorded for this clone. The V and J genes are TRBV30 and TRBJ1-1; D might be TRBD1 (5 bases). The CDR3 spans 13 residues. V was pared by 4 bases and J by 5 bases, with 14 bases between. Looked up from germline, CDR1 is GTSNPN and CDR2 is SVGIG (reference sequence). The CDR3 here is CAWNLKGLTEAFF. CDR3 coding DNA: TGTGCCTGGAACCTCAAGGGACTGACTGAAGCTTTCTTT.

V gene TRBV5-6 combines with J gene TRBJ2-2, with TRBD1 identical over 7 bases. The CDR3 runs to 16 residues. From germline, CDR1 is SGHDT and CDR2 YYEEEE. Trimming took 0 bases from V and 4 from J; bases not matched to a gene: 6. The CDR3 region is CASSLAVGQITGELFF. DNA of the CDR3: TGTGCCAGCAGCTTGGCCGTGGGACAGATCACCGGGGAGCTGTTTTTT.

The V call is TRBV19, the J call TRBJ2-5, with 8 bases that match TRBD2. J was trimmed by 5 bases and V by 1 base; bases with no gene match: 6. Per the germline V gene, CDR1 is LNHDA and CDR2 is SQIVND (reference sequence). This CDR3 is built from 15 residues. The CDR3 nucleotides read TGTGCCAGTAGTATAGCGGGGGGGCCTTGGGAGACCCAGTACTTC. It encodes CASSIAGGPWETQYF.

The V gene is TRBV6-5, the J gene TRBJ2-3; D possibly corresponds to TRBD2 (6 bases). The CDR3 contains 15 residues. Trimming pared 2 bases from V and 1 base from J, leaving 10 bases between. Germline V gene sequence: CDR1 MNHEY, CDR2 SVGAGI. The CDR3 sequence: CASSYRLGRTDTQYF. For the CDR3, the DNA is TGTGCCAGCAGTTACCGACTAGGGCGCACAGATACGCAGTATTTT.

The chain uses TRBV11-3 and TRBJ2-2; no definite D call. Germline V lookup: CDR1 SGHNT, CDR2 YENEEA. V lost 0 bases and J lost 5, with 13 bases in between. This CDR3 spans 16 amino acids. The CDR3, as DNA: TGTGCCAGCAGCTTAGACCGGACCCCCGGGACCGGGGAGCTGTTTTTT. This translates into CASSLDRTPGTGELFF.

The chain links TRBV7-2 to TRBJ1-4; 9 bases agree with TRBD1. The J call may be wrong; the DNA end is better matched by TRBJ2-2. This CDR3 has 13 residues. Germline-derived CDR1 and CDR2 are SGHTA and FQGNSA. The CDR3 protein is CASSWGQGRELFF. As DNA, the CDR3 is TGTGCCAGCAGCTGGGGACAGGGACGGGAGCTGTTTTTT.